The next 18 T cell receptor beta chains were all read from a single sample in a study of blood T cell repertoires in COVID-19. The table came from immunoSEQ multiplex PCR; TCRdb's copy has only in-frame clones and leaves some out. The table lists about 120,000 clones, around 79% of them singletons. The specimen was peripheral blood. The source is a man aged 70-80 years with acute or convalescent COVID-19.

The genes are TRBV5-8 and TRBJ2-5, with 9 bases that match TRBD2. J lost 4 bases, V lost 1 base, and 8 bases had no gene match. The V gene's germline CDR1 is SGHTS and CDR2 YDEGEE. This CDR3 spans 16 amino acids. The CDR3 nucleotides read TGTGCCAGCAGCTTGTTGGAGGTAGCGGGGGTAGAGACCCAGTACTTC. It codes for CASSLLEVAGVETQYF.

This rearrangement joins TRBV9 to TRBJ1-3; TRBD1 matches at 9 bases. With V trimmed by 0 bases and J by 1 base, 5 bases remained unmatched. The CDR3 is 17 residues long. CDR1 and CDR2 from the germline V gene are SGDLS and YYNGEE. The CDR3: CASSVVPTGGSGNTIYF. In nucleotides, the CDR3 is TGTGCCAGCAGCGTAGTCCCGACAGGGGGTTCTGGAAACACCATATATTTT.

This chain connects TRBV5-1 to TRBJ2-5, with D possibly TRBD1 on 6 matching bases. V was trimmed by 3 bases and J by 3 bases, leaving 15 bases between them. This CDR3 has 15 residues. Germline V lookup: CDR1 SGHRS, CDR2 YFSETQ. Here the CDR3 reads CASSSQLRTEETQYF. In DNA form, the CDR3 reads TGCGCCAGCAGCTCCCAACTACGGACAGAAGAGACCCAGTACTTC.

The chain carries TRBV14 and TRBJ2-5, with D tentatively TRBD1 (5 bases). The germline gives CDR1 SGHDN, CDR2 FVKESK. The V and J ends lost 2 bases and 8 bases respectively, with 21 bases between them. The CDR3 totals 16 residues. The CDR3 spells CASSQTNYDSQGTQYF. Written as DNA, the CDR3 is TGTGCCAGCAGCCAAACAAACTACGACAGCCAAGGTACCCAGTACTTC.

The chain carries TRBV7-2 and TRBJ1-1, with TRBD1 identical over 8 bases. CDR1 SGHTA and CDR2 FQGNSA come from the germline V gene. Losses at the gene ends were 7 bases for V and 1 base for J; bases not matched to a gene: 2. This CDR3 spans 13 amino acids. Here the CDR3 reads CASTQGANTEAFF. Here the CDR3 DNA reads TGTGCCAGCACTCAGGGGGCGAACACTGAAGCTTTCTTT.

Only a few counts were recorded for this clone. The chain combines TRBV5-6 with TRBJ1-2; 7 bases align to TRBD1. With V trimmed by 4 bases and J by 3 bases, 3 bases remained unmatched. The CDR3 runs to 13 residues. The V gene's germline CDR1 is SGHDT and CDR2 YYEEEE. CDR3 nucleotides: TGTGCCAGCAGCAGCGGACAGGACTATGGCTACACCTTC. Its translation is CASSSGQDYGYTF.

CDR3 amino acids: CASSLVPTGDHGYTF. The CDR3 nucleotides read TGTGCCAGCAGCTTGGTACCGACAGGGGACCATGGCTACACCTTC. J is TRBJ1-2 and V is TRBV5-4; 8 positions match TRBD1. Germline lookup yields CDR1 SGHNT and CDR2 YYREEE (reference sequence). The V gene end was trimmed by 0 bases and the J gene end by 6 bases; junction bases not matched to a gene: 7. This CDR3 is 15 amino acids long.

V usage is TRBV5-4 and J usage is TRBJ2-2; no reliable D call. Trimming took 4 bases from V and 7 from J, leaving 8 bases between them. Germline V gene sequence: CDR1 SGHNT, CDR2 YYREEE (reference sequence). CDR3 length: 12 residues. This chain's CDR3 is CASSLEVGELFF. Here the CDR3 DNA reads TGTGCCAGCAGCCTAGAGGTCGGGGAGCTGTTTTTT.

V and J are TRBV7-2 and TRBJ2-7; a weak D match, TRBD2 (6 bases). The CDR3 has 14 amino acids. CDR1 and CDR2 (germline): SGHTA, FQGNSA. V was trimmed by 8 bases and J by 1 base, leaving 15 bases between them. The CDR3 region is CASGLRLVSYEQYF. CDR3 coding DNA: TGTGCCAGCGGACTAAGACTAGTTTCCTACGAGCAGTACTTC.

This clone was picked up one time. The chain carries TRBV7-3 and TRBJ1-1; TRBD1 matches at 8 bases. Germline CDR1 reads SGHTA; CDR2 reads FQGTGA. The junction had 4 bases not matched to a gene; V was cut back by 0 bases and J by 7 bases. There are 14 residues in the CDR3. CDR3 nucleotide sequence: TGTGCCAGCAGCTTAACGGGGACAGGTCTTGAAGCTTTCTTT. It yields the protein CASSLTGTGLEAFF.

This chain connects TRBV18 to TRBJ1-6; the match to TRBD1 covers 8 bases. J gave up 0 bases and V 4 bases, and 17 bases lay outside the gene matches. Looked up from germline, CDR1 is KGHSH and CDR2 is LQKENI. This CDR3 has 21 amino acids. The chain's CDR3 is CASSLRTGQAYKSSYNSPLHF. The DNA for the CDR3 is TGTGCCAGCTCACTTCGAACGGGACAGGCGTACAAGAGCTCCTATAATTCACCCCTCCACTTT.

This clone was seen once. This rearrangement joins TRBV19 to TRBJ2-2; D is ambiguous. Trimming took 4 bases from V and 3 from J, leaving 12 bases between them. Germline-derived CDR1 and CDR2 are LNHDA and SQIVND (reference sequence). This CDR3 comprises 15 residues. As DNA, the CDR3 is TGTGCCAGTAGTACGAATCCCGGGTACACCGGGGAGCTGTTTTTT. This sequence encodes CASSTNPGYTGELFF.

The rearrangement joins TRBV3-1 (or the pseudogene TRBV3-2) to TRBJ2-3, with TRBD1 identical over 10 bases. Unmatched junction bases numbered 8, after V lost 4 bases and J lost 4 bases. This CDR3 is 16 amino acids long. Germline CDR1 is LGHDT and CDR2 is YNNKEL (reference sequence). The CDR3 loop is CASSLRQGAGADTQYF. CDR3 sequence (DNA): TGTGCCAGCAGCCTCCGACAGGGGGCCGGAGCAGATACGCAGTATTTT.

The rearrangement joins TRBV19 to TRBJ2-3; D may be TRBD1 (6 bases). V lost 5 bases and J 7 bases, leaving 19 bases between the germline ends. Germline CDR1 and CDR2: LNHDA and SQIVND (reference sequence). CDR3 length: 15 residues. The CDR3 DNA is TGTGCCAGTAGTGTATCCCTCTCACAGGGCCATACGCAGTATTTT. Translation gives CASSVSLSQGHTQYF.

This clone appeared a single time. The V call is TRBV11-2, the J call TRBJ2-1; 9 nucleotides align to TRBD2. V lost 4 bases to trimming and J lost 7 bases; unmatched junction nucleotides: 8. CDR1 is SGHAT and CDR2 is FQNNGV in the germline V gene. The CDR3 length is 15 residues. This CDR3 reads CASSSAGGATNEQFF. The CDR3 DNA reads TGTGCCAGCAGCTCAGCGGGGGGCGCTACTAATGAGCAGTTCTTC.

The DNA of the CDR3 is TGTGCCAGCAGCTTGGGTTGGCCAACCATCCTCAAAAATGAGCAGTTCTTC. It is translated as CASSLGWPTILKNEQFF. The chain has TRBV5-4 and TRBJ2-1; no reliable D call. The CDR3 loop spans 17 amino acids. V was cut by 0 bases and J by 7 bases, with 20 bases left in between. Germline values: CDR1 SGHNT, CDR2 YYREEE (reference sequence).

The chain links TRBV9 to TRBJ1-2, with 12 bases that match TRBD1. The V segment lost 3 bases and the J segment 7 bases; nucleotides outside the gene matches: 10. Germline CDR1 is SGDLS and CDR2 is YYNGEE. The CDR3 runs 16 residues. The CDR3 region is CASSARGQGALSGYTF. The DNA of the CDR3 is TGTGCCAGCAGCGCCAGGGGACAGGGGGCGTTGAGTGGCTACACCTTC.

This chain uses TRBV6-2 or TRBV6-3 with TRBJ1-4; perhaps TRBD1 as D (6 bases). The length of the CDR3 is 14 residues. Germline loops: CDR1 MNHEY, CDR2 SVGEGT. V was clipped by 5 bases and J by 5 bases, with 12 bases between them. CDR3 region: CASSNPTGNEKLFF. The CDR3 region has the DNA TGTGCCAGCAGTAACCCGACAGGAAATGAAAAACTGTTTTTT.